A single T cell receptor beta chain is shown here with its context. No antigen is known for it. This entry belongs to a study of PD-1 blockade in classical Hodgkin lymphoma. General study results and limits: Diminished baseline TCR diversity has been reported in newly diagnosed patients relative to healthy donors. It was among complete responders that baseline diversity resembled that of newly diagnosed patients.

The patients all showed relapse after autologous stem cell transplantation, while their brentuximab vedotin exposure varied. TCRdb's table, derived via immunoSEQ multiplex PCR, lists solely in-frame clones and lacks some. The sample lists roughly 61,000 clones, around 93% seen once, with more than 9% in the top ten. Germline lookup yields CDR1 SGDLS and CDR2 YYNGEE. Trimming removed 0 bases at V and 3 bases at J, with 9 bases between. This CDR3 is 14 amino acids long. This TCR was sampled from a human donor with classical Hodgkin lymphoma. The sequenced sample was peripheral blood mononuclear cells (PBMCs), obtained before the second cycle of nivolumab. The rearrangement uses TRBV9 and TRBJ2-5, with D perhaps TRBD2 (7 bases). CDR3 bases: TGTGCCAGCAGCGTAGGCGGGGGCAAAGAGACCCAGTACTTC. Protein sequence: CASSVGGGKETQYF.